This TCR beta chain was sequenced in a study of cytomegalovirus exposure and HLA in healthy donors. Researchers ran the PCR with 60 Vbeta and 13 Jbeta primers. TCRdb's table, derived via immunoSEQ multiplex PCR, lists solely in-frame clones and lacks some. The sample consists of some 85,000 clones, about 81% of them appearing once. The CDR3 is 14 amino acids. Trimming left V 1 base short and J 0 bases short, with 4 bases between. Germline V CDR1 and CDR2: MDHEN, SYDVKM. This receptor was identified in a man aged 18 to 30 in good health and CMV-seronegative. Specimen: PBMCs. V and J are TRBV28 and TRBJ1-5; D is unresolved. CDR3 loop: CASSLSISNQPQHF. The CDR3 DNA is TGTGCCAGCAGTTTATCCATTAGCAATCAGCCCCAGCATTTT. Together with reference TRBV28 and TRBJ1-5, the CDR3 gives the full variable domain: DVKVTQSSRYLVKRTGEKVFLECVQDMDHENMFWYRQDPGLGLRLIYFSYDVKMKEKGDIPEGYSVSREKKERFSLILESASTNQTSMYLCASSLSISNQPQHFGDGTRLSIL.